The 3 T cell receptor beta chains below come from one sample, sequenced in a study of graft-versus-host responses after intestinal transplantation. No cognate antigen is known for these TCRs. The protocol was immunoSEQ multiplex PCR, while the TCRdb copy is restricted to in-frame clones and leaves out a portion. The sample carries tens of thousands of clones, 85% to 95% recorded once. This sample comprised unstimulated CD8+ T cells sorted from spleen or lymph node cells, obtained before transplant. Source of these receptors: a human donor who was the organ donor for an intestinal transplant.

The CDR3 region has the DNA TGTGCCAGCAGTTTGGGGGGCGCAGGGGGCGCGAGCAATCAGCCCCAGCATTTT. As protein: CASSLGGAGGASNQPQHF. The gene calls are TRBV28 and TRBJ1-5; 8 bases are shared with TRBD1. Germline-derived CDR1 and CDR2 are MDHEN and SYDVKM. The CDR3 consists of 18 residues. V shed 3 bases, J shed 1 base, and the junction held 11 bases outside the gene matches. Using reference TRBV28 and TRBJ1-5 for the parts outside the CDR3, the full variable domain is DVKVTQSSRYLVKRTGEKVFLECVQDMDHENMFWYRQDPGLGLRLIYFSYDVKMKEKGDIPEGYSVSREKKERFSLILESASTNQTSMYLCASSLGGAGGASNQPQHFGDGTRLSIL.

The V and J genes are TRBV11-3 and TRBJ1-1; TRBD1 might be the D (5 bases). The CDR3 loop spans 20 amino acids. Germline CDR1 SGHNT, CDR2 YENEEA. The V end lost 0 bases, the J end lost 5 bases, and 28 bases lay between the germline ends. The CDR3 protein is CASSLEGLGQGLTEGTEAFF. The CDR3 DNA sequence: TGTGCCAGCAGCTTAGAAGGGTTAGGGCAGGGCTTGACGGAGGGGACTGAAGCTTTCTTT.

The CDR3 region has the DNA TGTGCCAGCAGTTTAATAGGCGGCCAAGAGACCCAGTACTTC. Translating gives CASSLIGGQETQYF. This chain joins TRBV27 and TRBJ2-5, with D unresolved. The germline V gene has CDR1 MNHEY and CDR2 SMNVEV (reference sequence). The CDR3 totals 14 residues. Trimming removed 2 bases from V and 1 base from J, with 8 bases in between.